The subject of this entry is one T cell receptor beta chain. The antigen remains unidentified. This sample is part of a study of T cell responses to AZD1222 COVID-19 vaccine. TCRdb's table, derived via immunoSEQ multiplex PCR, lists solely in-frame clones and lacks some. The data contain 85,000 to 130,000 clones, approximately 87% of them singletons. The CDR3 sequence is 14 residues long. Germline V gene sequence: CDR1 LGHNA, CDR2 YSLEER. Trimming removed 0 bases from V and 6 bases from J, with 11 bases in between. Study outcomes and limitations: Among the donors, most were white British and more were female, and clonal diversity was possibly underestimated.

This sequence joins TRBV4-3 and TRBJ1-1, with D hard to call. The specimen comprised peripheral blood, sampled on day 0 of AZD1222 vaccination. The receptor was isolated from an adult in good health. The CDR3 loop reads CASSQDVAEAEAFF. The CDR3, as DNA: TGCGCCAGCAGCCAAGATGTGGCTGAAGCTGAAGCTTTCTTT.